This T cell receptor (beta chain) was sequenced for a study of blood T cell repertoires in COVID-19. Study as a whole: Samples representing acute and convalescent COVID-19 were sourced from the United States, Italy and Spain. PBMCs, B-cell-depleted T cells, or T cells provided the cDNA or gDNA that made up the material.

Enrollment of patients from Seattle took place during active infection, with longitudinal follow-up. The ends lost 6 bases at V and 0 bases at J; junction bases unmatched: 6. The CDR3 is 15 amino acids. Germline loops: CDR1 GTSNPN, CDR2 SVGIG (reference sequence). Authors' methods: Nucleated cell counts were estimated from reference gene primer amplification. Profiling relied on immunoSEQ multiplex PCR, and the TCRdb table lists in-frame clones only, not all of them. V, J and clone size are those of that table, while D and trimming were read from the DNA. The sample shows 100,000 to 150,000 clones, 92% of them seen only once.

The TCR originated in a man aged 45-60 years with COVID-19, enrolled during active disease. This chain connects TRBV30 to TRBJ2-1; 9 positions match TRBD2. The specimen was peripheral blood. The CDR3 loop is CACRFSGSSYNEQFF. CDR3 nucleotides: TGTGCCTGCCGGTTTAGCGGGAGCTCCTACAATGAGCAGTTCTTC.